Following are 29 T cell receptor beta chains from one sample sequenced in a study of response to subunit inactivated influenza vaccine. MiXCR, run by TCRdb on the RT-PCR reads, gives a single entry per CDR3 protein. Found here are about 190,000 distinct CDR3 sequences, approximately 15% of them singletons; the top ten hold approximately 25%. The sequenced sample was CD8+ T cells sorted from PBMCs, obtained about 5 days after vaccination. These receptors originate from a man aged 45-65 years who received an inactivated influenza vaccine.

There are many counts of this clonotype. The chain is built from TRBV4-3 and TRBJ2-3; D gene uncertain. Germline V gene sequence: CDR1 LGHNA, CDR2 YSLEER. Trimming cost V 1 base and J 4 bases, with 9 bases left between them. The CDR3 has 14 residues. The CDR3 sequence is CASSQVSGPDTQYF. The DNA of the CDR3 is TGCGCCAGCAGCCAAGTGTCCGGGCCAGATACGCAGTATTTT.

The chain has TRBV25-1 and TRBJ1-1; D is perhaps TRBD1 (6 bases). This CDR3 has 17 residues. V lost 0 bases and J 0 bases, leaving 14 bases between the germline ends. The germline V gene has CDR1 MGHDK and CDR2 SYGVNS. Written as DNA, the CDR3 is TGTGCCAGCAGTGAATACCCGGACAGTAGCCTGAACACTGAAGCTTTCTTT. Protein product: CASSEYPDSSLNTEAFF.

The chain employs TRBV13 and TRBJ2-1; 7 bases line up with TRBD2. This CDR3 spans 12 amino acids. Germline V lookup: CDR1 PRHDT, CDR2 FYEKMQ (reference sequence). The trim removed 5 bases at V and 13 bases at J, leaving 8 bases unmatched. CDR3 DNA sequence: TGTGCCAGCAGCCAGGGACTACCCGAACAGTTCTTC. Translation gives CASSQGLPEQFF.

There are a few counts of this clonotype. The chain joins TRBV7-9 to TRBJ2-7; 7 bases agree with TRBD1. CDR1 and CDR2 from the germline V gene are SEHNR and FQNEAQ (reference sequence). V lost 7 bases and J lost 5; bases outside the gene matches: 5. The CDR3 is 12 amino acids. The DNA for the CDR3 is TGTGCCAGCACCATAGGGGGCCACGAGCAGTACTTC. Translated: CASTIGGHEQYF. Full variable domain (rest looked up from reference TRBV7-9 and TRBJ2-7): DTGVSQNPRHKITKRGQNVTFRCDPISEHNRLYWYRQTLGQGPEFLTYFQNEAQLEKSRLLSDRFSAERPKGSFSTLEIQRTEQGDSAMYLCASTIGGHEQYFGPGTRLTVT.

V usage is TRBV6-2 or TRBV6-3 and J usage is TRBJ2-1; unclear D gene. The germline CDR1 and CDR2 sequences are MNHEY and SVGEGT. V was trimmed by 4 bases and J by 4 bases, leaving 5 bases between them. This CDR3 comprises 12 residues. DNA of the CDR3: TGTGCCAGCAGTTCCCGGTACAATGAGCAGTTCTTC. This translates into CASSSRYNEQFF.

The rearrangement links TRBV25-1 to TRBJ2-5; D is ambiguous. The length of the CDR3 is 12 residues. With 7 bases removed from V and 3 bases from J, the gap between germline ends came to 9 bases. Germline loops: CDR1 MGHDK, CDR2 SYGVNS. The CDR3, as DNA: TGTGCCAGCACCCAGGAGAAAGAGACCCAGTACTTC. Translated: CASTQEKETQYF. The whole variable domain, filled in from reference TRBV25-1 and TRBJ2-5, reads EADIYQTPRYLVIGTGKKITLECSQTMGHDKMYWYQQDPGMELHLIHYSYGVNSTEKGDLSSESTVSRIRTEHFPLTLESARPSHTSQYLCASTQEKETQYFGPGTRLLVL.

The chain combines TRBV15 with TRBJ2-1; 10 nucleotides align to TRBD1. Germline loops: CDR1 LNHNV, CDR2 YYDKDF (reference sequence). Trimming took 4 bases from V and 7 from J; bases not matched to a gene: 7. CDR3 length: 15 amino acids. This CDR3 is CATSIPWDRGNEQFF. CDR3 DNA sequence: TGTGCCACCAGCATCCCGTGGGACAGGGGTAATGAGCAGTTCTTC.

The V call is TRBV7-9, the J call TRBJ1-1; D gene unclear. The germline V gene encodes CDR1 SEHNR and CDR2 FQNEAQ (reference sequence). V was cut by 0 bases and J by 8 bases, with 10 bases left in between. The CDR3 spans 13 residues. CDR3 in amino acids: CASSLAAAEEAFF. CDR3 in DNA: TGTGCCAGCAGCTTAGCTGCGGCAGAAGAAGCTTTCTTT.

CDR3 nucleotides: TGTGCCAGTACCGGGACAGGGTCCTACTATGGCTACACCTTC. This codes for CASTGTGSYYGYTF. The genes are TRBV19 and TRBJ1-2; 9 nucleotides line up with TRBD1. This CDR3 is 14 amino acids long. Germline V lookup: CDR1 LNHDA, CDR2 SQIVND (reference sequence). Trimming at V came to 7 bases and at J to 3 bases, leaving 6 bases not matched to a gene. Together with reference TRBV19 and TRBJ1-2, the CDR3 gives the full variable domain: DGGITQSPKYLFRKEGQNVTLSCEQNLNHDAMYWYRQDPGQGLRLIYYSQIVNDFQKGDIAEGYSVSREKKESFPLTVTSAQKNPTAFYLCASTGTGSYYGYTFGSGTRLTVV.

This clonotype occurred a few times. The chain recombines TRBV12-3 or TRBV12-4 with TRBJ2-7; 11 bases are a match to TRBD1. The CDR3 runs 15 residues. With V trimmed by 2 bases and J by 2 bases, 2 bases remained unmatched. CDR3 amino acids: CASSLPGQGAYEQYF. In DNA form, the CDR3 reads TGTGCCAGCAGTTTACCGGGACAGGGGGCCTACGAGCAGTACTTC.

Only a few counts were recorded for this clonotype. V and J are TRBV21-1 and TRBJ2-1; the D call of TRBD1 is as the table states it, not checked on the DNA. TRBV21-1 is a pseudogene locus. The CDR3 runs 15 residues. CDR3 nucleotides: TGTGCCAGCAGCAACCCGGGCCCCTCGTTTGCTGAGCAGTTCTTC. Residues: CASSNPGPSFAEQFF.

The CDR3: CASSPGLAGAYTGELFF. CDR3 DNA sequence: TGCGCCAGCAGCCCTGGACTAGCGGGGGCGTACACCGGGGAGCTGTTTTTT. The chain has TRBV4-3 and TRBJ2-2; 13 bases align to TRBD2. CDR3 length: 17 amino acids. Trimming took 4 bases from V and 3 from J; bases not matched to a gene: 5. Germline V lookup: CDR1 LGHNA, CDR2 YSLEER.

The V and J genes are TRBV4-1 and TRBJ2-1; D may correspond to TRBD1 or TRBD2 (5 bases each). The germline V gene has CDR1 MGHRA and CDR2 YSYEKL. V lost 1 base and J lost 2, with 12 bases in between. The CDR3 consists of 16 residues. In nucleotides, the CDR3 is TGCGCCAGCAGCCAAGTGGGCAGGGAGACCTACAATGAGCAGTTCTTC. Protein: CASSQVGRETYNEQFF.

This clonotype has a handful of counts. The gene calls are TRBV12-3 or TRBV12-4 and TRBJ2-2, with TRBD1 matching over 8 bases. J lost 6 bases, V lost 5 bases, and 5 bases had no gene match. The CDR3 has 14 amino acids. Here the CDR3 reads CASSTTGAAGELFF. The DNA of the CDR3 is TGTGCCAGCAGTACGACAGGGGCAGCCGGGGAGCTGTTTTTT.

The chain is built from TRBV5-1 and TRBJ2-3; D not resolved. Trimming cost V 5 bases and J 3 bases, with 1 base left between them. The CDR3 runs 10 residues. From germline, CDR1 is SGHRS and CDR2 YFSETQ. The CDR3 region is CASRTDTQYF. CDR3 sequence (DNA): TGCGCCAGCAGAACAGATACGCAGTATTTT.

The genes are TRBV20-1 and TRBJ2-7, with D tentatively TRBD1 (5 bases). The CDR3 contains 13 residues. Germline V gene lookup returns CDR1 DFQATT and CDR2 SNEGSKA (reference sequence). Trimming removed 5 bases from V and 2 bases from J, with 13 bases in between. The CDR3 nucleotides read TGCAGTGCTGGGATGGCAGGGCCCTACGAGCAGTACTTC. This gives the protein CSAGMAGPYEQYF.

This chain connects TRBV28 to TRBJ2-7; D could derive from TRBD1 or TRBD2 (5 bases each). Trimming took 6 bases from V and 0 from J, leaving 12 bases between them. Germline CDR1 is MDHEN and CDR2 is SYDVKM. The length of the CDR3 is 14 residues. The CDR3: CASRVPGSSYEQYF. CDR3 sequence (DNA): TGTGCCAGCAGAGTCCCAGGGAGCTCCTACGAGCAGTACTTC.

The rearrangement joins TRBV20-1 to TRBJ2-7, with a possible D match to TRBD2 (5 bases). Germline CDR1 and CDR2: DFQATT and SNEGSKA (reference sequence). Trimming removed 7 bases from V and 3 bases from J, with 10 bases in between. This CDR3 has 11 amino acids. CDR3 loop: CSGELDYEQYF. CDR3 in DNA: TGCAGTGGGGAGTTGGACTACGAGCAGTACTTC.

This clonotype was picked up a small number of times. The CDR3 sequence: CASSLRGAEGNQPQHF. For the CDR3, the DNA is TGTGCCAGCAGTTTAAGGGGCGCCGAGGGCAATCAGCCCCAGCATTTT. The rearrangement joins TRBV28 to TRBJ1-5; the D gene is possibly TRBD1 (5 bases). Trimming shortened V by 2 bases and J by 2 bases, and 13 bases separated the two germline ends. The germline CDR1 and CDR2 sequences are MDHEN and SYDVKM. This CDR3 region has 16 residues.

There are a few counts of this clonotype. The chain has TRBV15 and TRBJ2-7, with 7 nucleotides matching TRBD1. The CDR3 is 15 residues long. CDR1 and CDR2 from the germline V gene are LNHNV and YYDKDF (reference sequence). Trimming cost V 3 bases and J 6 bases; bases outside gene matches: 11. In DNA form, the CDR3 reads TGTGCCACCAGCAGTACCGACAGGGTCAACGGCGAGCAGTACTTC. Translating it yields CATSSTDRVNGEQYF.

A few counts support this clonotype. This chain connects TRBV18 to TRBJ2-5, with TRBD2 identical over 8 bases. The CDR3 extends over 15 amino acids. The V and J ends lost 6 bases and 3 bases, in that order; junction bases with no gene match: 9. Germline assignment: CDR1 KGHSH and CDR2 LQKENI. CDR3 nucleotide sequence: TGTGCCAGCTCCCGAGCGGGGGCACTAGAAGAGACCCAGTACTTC. Translating it yields CASSRAGALEETQYF.

This rearrangement joins TRBV27 to TRBJ2-1; D is perhaps TRBD2 (6 bases). V was clipped by 7 bases and J by 8 bases, with 18 bases between them. CDR1 and CDR2 from the germline V gene are MNHEY and SMNVEV (reference sequence). CDR3 length: 14 amino acids. CDR3 DNA sequence: TGTGCCAGCAAGGATGGGACTTTCCCGGATGAGCAGTTCTTC. This codes for CASKDGTFPDEQFF.

This clonotype was recorded many times. One junction end does not reproduce the germline sequence, and a read error may be involved. The rearrangement joins TRBV12-3 or TRBV12-4 to TRBJ2-2, with TRBD2 matching over 7 bases. The CDR3 loop spans 13 amino acids. The chain's CDR3 is CASSFGGTGELFF. The CDR3 coding sequence is TGCGCCAGCAGCTTCGGGGGGACCGGGGAGCTGTTTTTT.

In DNA form, the CDR3 reads TGTGCCAGCTCCAAAGATAGAGCGGGCTTCACTGAAGCTTTCTTT. It translates to CASSKDRAGFTEAFF. The chain joins TRBV3-1 to TRBJ1-1, with D hard to call. Germline V gene sequence: CDR1 LGHDT, CDR2 YNNKEL (reference sequence). The CDR3 has 15 amino acids. V gave up 8 bases and J gave up 4 bases, with 20 bases separating them.

Of note for this clonotype: One end of the junction varies from germline; a read error may be responsible. The chain carries TRBV25-1 and TRBJ2-1; 8 bases are a match to TRBD1. This CDR3 spans 10 amino acids. In germline, CDR1 is MGHDK, CDR2 SYGVNS. DNA for the CDR3: TGTGCCAGCAGTGGACAGGGGCTGGTCTTC. Its protein product is CASSGQGLVF.

The chain employs TRBV6-1 and TRBJ2-1; possibly TRBD2 for D (6 bases). The CDR3 length is 15 residues. Trimming removed 6 bases at V and 0 bases at J, with 12 bases between. Germline V CDR1 and CDR2: MNHNS, SASEGT. The CDR3 sequence: CASRRNSGSYNEQFF. In nucleotides, the CDR3 is TGTGCCAGCAGGCGCAATAGCGGCTCCTACAATGAGCAGTTCTTC.

The rearrangement uses TRBV9 and TRBJ2-2, with D perhaps TRBD1 (6 bases). Germline assignment: CDR1 SGDLS and CDR2 YYNGEE. The CDR3 extends over 15 amino acids. V dropped 1 base and J dropped 5 bases, with 12 bases sitting between them. CDR3: CASSVLQGPTGELFF. CDR3 DNA: TGTGCCAGCAGCGTACTACAGGGACCGACCGGGGAGCTGTTTTTT.

This rearrangement joins TRBV29-1 to TRBJ2-2, with TRBD2 matching 12 bases. CDR3 size: 16 residues. With V trimmed by 5 bases and J by 4 bases, 8 bases remained unmatched. The V gene's germline CDR1 is SQVTM and CDR2 ANQGSEA. CDR3 sequence: CSVRLAGARSTGELFF. The CDR3 nucleotides read TGCAGCGTTAGACTAGCGGGAGCCCGAAGCACCGGGGAGCTGTTTTTT.

This rearrangement joins TRBV19 to TRBJ2-7, with 12 bases aligning to TRBD1. The trim removed 6 bases at V and 4 bases at J, leaving 7 bases unmatched. In germline, CDR1 is LNHDA, CDR2 SQIVND (reference sequence). This CDR3 is 15 amino acids long. CDR3 residues: CASSRDRGRDYEQYF. The CDR3 DNA is TGTGCCAGTAGCCGGGACAGGGGGCGCGATTACGAGCAGTACTTC. Using reference TRBV19 and TRBJ2-7 for the parts outside the CDR3, the full variable domain is DGGITQSPKYLFRKEGQNVTLSCEQNLNHDAMYWYRQDPGQGLRLIYYSQIVNDFQKGDIAEGYSVSREKKESFPLTVTSAQKNPTAFYLCASSRDRGRDYEQYFGPGTRLTVT.